The rows below give T cell receptor beta chains drawn from one sample of a study of OX40 agonist ivuxolimab in advanced cancers. Produced via immunoSEQ multiplex PCR; TCRdb's table is partial and in-frame only. The sample includes about 19,000 clones, nearly 70% of them seen just once. The sequenced sample was CD4+ or CD8+ T cells sorted from blood, obtained in a trial of the OX40 agonist ivuxolimab. The source is an adult with an advanced solid tumor such as melanoma, head and neck, liver or kidney cancer. CDR3s include the opening cysteine and the closing phenylalanine or tryptophan. The order of the fields is V gene, D gene, J gene, clone size, CDR3 DNA, CDR3 protein. A D gene is named only where the DNA matches it firmly. Clone size is given for some rows only: seen once, a few or many times, or a class if the clone is expanded.

>TRBV11-2|TRBD1|TRBJ2-1|.
TGTGCCAGCAGCTTCCAGGGGGCTCTCAATGAGCAGTTCTTC
CASSFQGALNEQFF
>TRBV18|.|TRBJ2-7|.
TGTGCCAGCAGTTCCACCGGGACCTCCGGCAACTACTACGAGCAGTACTTC
CASSSTGTSGNYYEQYF
>TRBV19|TRBD1|TRBJ2-1|.
TGTGCCAGTAGTTTACAGGGGTCCTACAATGAGCAGTTCTTC
CASSLQGSYNEQFF
>TRBV6-5|TRBD1|TRBJ1-4|.
TGTGCCAGCACCCATCAGGGGGCCTTGAATGAAAAACTGTTTTTT
CASTHQGALNEKLFF
>TRBV27|.|TRBJ2-2|.
TGTGCCAGCAGTTCTCATCAGGGAGGGGGCACCGGGGAGCTGTTTTTT
CASSSHQGGGTGELFF
>TRBV19|TRBD1|TRBJ1-6|.
TGTGCCAGTAGCACTTACAGGGGGCGATTAAGTGGAAATTCACCCCTCCACTTT
CASSTYRGRLSGNSPLHF
>TRBV2|.|TRBJ1-4|once
TGTGCCACCCAGGAGGGAGGCGGAGGGTATAATGAAAAACTGTTTTTT
CATQEGGGGYNEKLFF
>TRBV2|TRBD1|TRBJ2-3|.
TGTGCCAGCAGTTCAGGACAGGGGAGGGATACGCAGTATTTT
CASSSGQGRDTQYF
>TRBV5-6|.|TRBJ1-2|.
TGTGCCAGCAGCTTGGGACAGGCCCCCTTCGGCTACACCTTC
CASSLGQAPFGYTF
>TRBV6-5|TRBD1|TRBJ2-7|.
TGTGCCAGCAGCCTTATTGGGACAGGGAACCACGAGCAGTACTTC
CASSLIGTGNHEQYF
>TRBV9|TRBD1|TRBJ1-2|few
TGTGCCAGCAGCGTAGTCGAGACAGGGGTTTATGGCTACACCTTC
CASSVVETGVYGYTF
>TRBV2|TRBD2|TRBJ2-3|.
TGTGCCAGCAGGACAATTAGCGGGGGGGCGGAAGATACGCAGTATTTT
CASRTISGGAEDTQYF
>TRBV27|.|TRBJ2-5|.
TGTGCCAGCAGTTTATTCGCAGGGCTTGGGGAGACCCAGTACTTC
CASSLFAGLGETQYF
>TRBV19|TRBD2|TRBJ2-5|.
TGTGCCAGTAGATTCGGGCCGGGGGGGGAAGAGACCCAGTACTTC
CASRFGPGGEETQYF
>TRBV19|TRBD1|TRBJ1-5|.
TGTGCCAGTAGTCCGACAGGGGCGGGCAATCAGCCCCAGCATTTT
CASSPTGAGNQPQHF
>TRBV5-1|.|TRBJ2-7|.
TGCGCCAGCAGCTTGGACCCAGGGGGGAACTACGAGCAGTACTTC
CASSLDPGGNYEQYF
>TRBV4-3|TRBD1|TRBJ1-2|.
TGCGCCAGCAGCCCTAGGGGGACAGGTAGCTATGGCTACACCTTC
CASSPRGTGSYGYTF
>TRBV21-1|.|TRBJ2-4|.
TGTGCCAGCAGCAAAGCGCTAATGGGGGGCGAAAACATTCAGTACTTC
CASSKALMGGENIQYF
>TRBV7-9|.|TRBJ2-7|.
TGTGCCAGCAGCTTTCAGAGTGGCTCCTACGAGCAGTACTTC
CASSFQSGSYEQYF
>TRBV19|.|TRBJ2-5|.
TGTGCCAGTAGCTTCCGGGACTCGCTCACGGAGCAGTACTTC
CASSFRDSLTEQYF
>TRBV29-1|TRBD2|TRBJ2-7|.
TGCAGCGCAGGGACTAGCGGATCCTACGAGCAGTACTTC
CSAGTSGSYEQYF
>TRBV12-5|.|TRBJ2-7|few
TGTGCTAGTGGGATAGGGGGACACCCTTACGAGCAGTACTTC
CASGIGGHPYEQYF
>TRBV4-1|.|TRBJ2-4|few
TGCGCCAGCAGCCAAGAAGGTGCCCCAGCCAAAAACATTCAGTACTTC
CASSQEGAPAKNIQYF
>TRBV5-5|TRBD2|TRBJ2-7|.
TGTGCCAGCAGCTTGGTGGGACTAGCGTACAACGAGCAGTACTTC
CASSLVGLAYNEQYF
>TRBV6-1|.|TRBJ1-5|.
TGTGCCAGCAGTGAAGCGCGGGGGAGAAATCAGCCCCAGCATTTT
CASSEARGRNQPQHF
>TRBV30|.|TRBJ2-5|.
TGTGCCTGGAGCCCCATGTACCAAGAGACCCAGTACTTC
CAWSPMYQETQYF
>TRBV27|TRBD1|TRBJ1-2|few
TGTGCCAGCAGTCCCGGACAGGACTATGGCTACACCTTC
CASSPGQDYGYTF
>TRBV7-8|.|TRBJ1-5|.
TGTGCCAGCACGGCAGGGGAGGCCCTAAGCCAGCCCCAGCATTTT
CASTAGEALSQPQHF
>TRBV2|.|TRBJ1-2|.
TGTGCCAGCAGTGAATACTTGGCTTTCTATGGCTACACCTTC
CASSEYLAFYGYTF
>TRBV6-5|.|TRBJ2-5|many
TGTGCCAGCAGTTACTCGGGGATCATGGAGACCCAGTACTTC
CASSYSGIMETQYF
>TRBV5-4|.|TRBJ1-1|.
TGTGCCAGCAGCTTGGATCTGGGGATCTCTGAAGCTTTCTTT
CASSLDLGISEAFF
>TRBV25-1|TRBD1|TRBJ2-1|many
TGTGCCACCCAAGTCGGGACAGGGATTTACAATGAGCAGTTCTTC
CATQVGTGIYNEQFF
>TRBV5-4|TRBD1|TRBJ2-7|.
TGTGCCAGCAGCTTGGAGGGACAGGCGGACTACGAGCAGTACTTC
CASSLEGQADYEQYF
>TRBV7-9|.|TRBJ2-5|.
TGTGCCAGCAGCTTGGTCGGGAGTGGGCAAGAGACCCAGTACTTC
CASSLVGSGQETQYF
>TRBV10-3|.|TRBJ2-7|.
TGTGCCACCGGACGGGACCCCTACGAGCAGTACTTC
CATGRDPYEQYF
>TRBV19|.|TRBJ1-3|.
TGTGCCAGTAGTATCATCTCTCGGGCCAGCTCCAGCTCTGGAAACACCATATATTTT
CASSIISRASSSSGNTIYF
>TRBV27|.|TRBJ1-2|.
TGTGCCAGCAGTTTAGGGGGTGACATCTATGGCTACACCTTC
CASSLGGDIYGYTF
>TRBV14|.|TRBJ2-7|.
TGTGCCAGCAGCCACCTTTCGGGCGAGCAGTACTTC
CASSHLSGEQYF
>TRBV5-1|TRBD1|TRBJ2-2|.
TGCGCCAGCAGCCGCCCAGGGGGTGACTACCACGGGGAGCTGTTTTTT
CASSRPGGDYHGELFF